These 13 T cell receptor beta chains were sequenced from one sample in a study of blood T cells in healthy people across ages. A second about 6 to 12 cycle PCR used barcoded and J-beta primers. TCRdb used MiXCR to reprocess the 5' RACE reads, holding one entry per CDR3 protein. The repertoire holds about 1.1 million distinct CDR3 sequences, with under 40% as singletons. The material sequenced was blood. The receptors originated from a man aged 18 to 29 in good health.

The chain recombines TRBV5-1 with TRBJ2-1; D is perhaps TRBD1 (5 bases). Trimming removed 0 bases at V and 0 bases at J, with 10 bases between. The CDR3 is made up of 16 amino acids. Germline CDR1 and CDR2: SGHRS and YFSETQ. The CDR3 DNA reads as TGCGCCAGCAGCTTGGTGCCAGGGCTCTCCTACAATGAGCAGTTCTTC. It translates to CASSLVPGLSYNEQFF.

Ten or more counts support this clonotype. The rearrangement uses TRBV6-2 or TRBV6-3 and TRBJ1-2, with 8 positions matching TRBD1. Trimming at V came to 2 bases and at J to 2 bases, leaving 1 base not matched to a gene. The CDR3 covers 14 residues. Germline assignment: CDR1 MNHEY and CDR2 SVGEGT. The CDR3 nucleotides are TGTGCCAGCAGTTACGGGGACAGGAACTATGGCTACACCTTC. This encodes CASSYGDRNYGYTF.

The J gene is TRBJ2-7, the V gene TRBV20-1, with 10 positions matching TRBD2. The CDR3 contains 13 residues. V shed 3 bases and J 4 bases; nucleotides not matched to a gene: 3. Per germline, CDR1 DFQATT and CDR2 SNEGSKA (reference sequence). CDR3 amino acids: CSASRTSGYEQYF. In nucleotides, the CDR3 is TGCAGTGCTAGTCGGACTAGCGGATACGAGCAGTACTTC.

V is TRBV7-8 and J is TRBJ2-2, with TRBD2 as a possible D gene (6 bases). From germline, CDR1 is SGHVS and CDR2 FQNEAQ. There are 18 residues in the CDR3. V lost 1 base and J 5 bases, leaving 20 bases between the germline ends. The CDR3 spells CASSLVRAGLQATGELFF. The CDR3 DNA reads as TGTGCCAGCAGCTTAGTGAGGGCAGGACTACAGGCGACCGGGGAGCTGTTTTTT.

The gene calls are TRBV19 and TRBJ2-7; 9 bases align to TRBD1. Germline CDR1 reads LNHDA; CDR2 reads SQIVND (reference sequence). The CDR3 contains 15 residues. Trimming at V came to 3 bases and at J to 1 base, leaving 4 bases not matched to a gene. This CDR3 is CASSIRGQGSYEQYF. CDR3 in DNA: TGTGCCAGTAGTATCAGGGGACAGGGTTCCTACGAGCAGTACTTC.

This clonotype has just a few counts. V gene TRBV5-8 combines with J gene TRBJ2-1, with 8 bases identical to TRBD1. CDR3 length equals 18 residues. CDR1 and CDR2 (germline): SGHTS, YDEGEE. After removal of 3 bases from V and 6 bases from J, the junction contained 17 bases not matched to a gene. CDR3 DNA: TGTGCCAGCAGCTCCTTAAAACTAGGCCAGGGGGCCGCCAATGAGCAGTTCTTC. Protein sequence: CASSSLKLGQGAANEQFF.

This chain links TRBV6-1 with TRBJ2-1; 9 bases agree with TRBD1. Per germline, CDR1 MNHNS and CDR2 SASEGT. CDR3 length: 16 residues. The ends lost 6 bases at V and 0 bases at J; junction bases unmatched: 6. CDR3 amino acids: CASRGQGISSYNEQFF. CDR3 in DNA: TGTGCCAGCAGAGGACAGGGGATAAGCTCCTACAATGAGCAGTTCTTC.

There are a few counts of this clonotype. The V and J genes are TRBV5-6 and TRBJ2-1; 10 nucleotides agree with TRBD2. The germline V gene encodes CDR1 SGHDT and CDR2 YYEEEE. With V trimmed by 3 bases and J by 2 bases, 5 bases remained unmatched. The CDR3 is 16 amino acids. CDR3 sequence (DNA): TGTGCCAGCAGCTCAATAGCGGGGGGACCCTACAATGAGCAGTTCTTC. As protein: CASSSIAGGPYNEQFF. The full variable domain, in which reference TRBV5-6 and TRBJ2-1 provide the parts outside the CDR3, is DAGVTQSPTHLIKTRGQQVTLRCSPKSGHDTVSWYQQALGQGPQFIFQYYEEEERQRGNFPDRFSGHQFPNYSSELNVNALLLGDSALYLCASSSIAGGPYNEQFFGPGTRLTVL.

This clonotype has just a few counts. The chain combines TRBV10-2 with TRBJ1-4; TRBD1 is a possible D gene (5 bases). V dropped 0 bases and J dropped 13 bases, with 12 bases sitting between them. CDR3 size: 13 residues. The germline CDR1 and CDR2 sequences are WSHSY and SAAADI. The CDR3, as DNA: TGCGCCAGCAGTGAGTCGAAGGCAGGGATACTGTTTTTT. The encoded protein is CASSESKAGILFF.

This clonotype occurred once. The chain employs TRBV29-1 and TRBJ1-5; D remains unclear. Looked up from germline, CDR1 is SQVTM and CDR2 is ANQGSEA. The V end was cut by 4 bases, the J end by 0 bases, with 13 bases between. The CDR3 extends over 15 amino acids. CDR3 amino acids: CSVGWSPNSNQPQHF. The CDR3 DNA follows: TGCAGCGTTGGATGGAGCCCGAATAGCAATCAGCCCCAGCATTTT.

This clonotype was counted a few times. The CDR3 nucleotides read TGCAGTGCTAGAGATTCCGGACTAGGGGCGGAGACCCAGTACTTC. Translating it yields CSARDSGLGAETQYF. The J gene is TRBJ2-5, the V gene TRBV20-1, with 7 nucleotides matching TRBD2. The CDR3 consists of 15 residues. The trim removed 0 bases at V and 5 bases at J, leaving 9 bases unmatched. Germline V CDR1 and CDR2: DFQATT, SNEGSKA (reference sequence).

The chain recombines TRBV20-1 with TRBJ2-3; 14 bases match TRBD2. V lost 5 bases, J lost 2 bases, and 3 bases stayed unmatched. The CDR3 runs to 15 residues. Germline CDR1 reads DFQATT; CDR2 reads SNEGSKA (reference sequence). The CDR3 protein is CSAGGLAGDTDTQYF. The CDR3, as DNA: TGCAGTGCTGGGGGACTAGCGGGGGACACAGATACGCAGTATTTT.

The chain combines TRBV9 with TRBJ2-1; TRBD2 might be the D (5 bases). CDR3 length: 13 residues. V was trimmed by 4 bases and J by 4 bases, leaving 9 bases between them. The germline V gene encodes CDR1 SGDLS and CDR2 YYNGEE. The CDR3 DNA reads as TGTGCCAGCAGCCGAAGCGGATACAATGAGCAGTTCTTC. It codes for CASSRSGYNEQFF.